The 27 T cell receptor beta chains reported below all come from one sample, sequenced in a study of T cell responses to AZD1222 COVID-19 vaccine (dated by TCRdb to about 2021). Libraries came from the immunoSEQ multiplex PCR assay. What TCRdb holds here is the immuneACCESS table cut down to in-frame rearrangements. Part of the clones is not present; checked against another copy, under half of the missing clones reflect an unresolved V gene, and the others are unexplained. Recorded for this sample are 120,000 or so clones; 90% of them occurred a single time. The top ten clones comprise approximately 4.5% of the sample. The time point label of this sample denotes: baseline before first vaccination. The sample's treatment or condition label, decoded: meningococcal conjugate vaccine given as trial control. The material sequenced was peripheral blood, taken on day 0 of MenACWY control vaccination. These receptors came from an adult in good health.

This sequence joins TRBV7-2 and TRBJ2-1; possibly TRBD2 for D (6 bases). Germline-derived CDR1 and CDR2 are SGHTA and FQGNSA. CDR3 length: 14 residues. The V end lost 1 base, the J end lost 5 bases, and 9 bases lay between the germline ends. The CDR3 DNA reads TGTGCCAGCAGCTTAGAGACTAGGAACAATGAGCAGTTCTTC. Protein sequence: CASSLETRNNEQFF.

The J gene is TRBJ2-1, the V gene TRBV5-5; 12 bases map to TRBD2. V shed 5 bases and J 2 bases; nucleotides not matched to a gene: 2. CDR1 is SGHKS and CDR2 is YYEKEE in the germline V gene (reference sequence). The CDR3 runs to 15 residues. The CDR3 nucleotides are TGTGCCAGCAGGACTAGCGGGGGCCCCTACAATGAGCAGTTCTTC. Translated, it gives CASRTSGGPYNEQFF.

V usage is TRBV11-2 and J usage is TRBJ1-1, with 7 bases fitting TRBD1. Germline loops: CDR1 SGHAT, CDR2 FQNNGV. V shed 7 bases and J 1 base; nucleotides not matched to a gene: 3. The CDR3 runs to 13 residues. The CDR3 DNA follows: TGTGCCAGCATGTGGGACAGGAACACTGAAGCTTTCTTT. Translated: CASMWDRNTEAFF.

This clone was counted once. CDR3: CASSLGQGSNAFF. The CDR3 DNA reads as TGCGCCAGCAGCTTAGGACAGGGTTCGAACGCTTTCTTT. The chain recombines TRBV5-1 with TRBJ1-1; 8 bases fit TRBD1. V trimming: 2 bases; J trimming: 11 bases; junction bases outside the gene matches: 8. The CDR3 extends over 13 amino acids. Germline CDR1 SGHRS, CDR2 YFSETQ.

This chain connects TRBV5-1 to TRBJ1-2; 7 nucleotides align to TRBD1. In germline, CDR1 is SGHRS, CDR2 YFSETQ. Trimming cost V 5 bases and J 3 bases; bases outside gene matches: 4. This CDR3 spans 13 amino acids. The CDR3: CASRPDRDYGYTF. The CDR3 nucleotides are TGCGCCAGCAGACCTGACAGGGACTATGGCTACACCTTC.

This chain uses TRBV7-2 with TRBJ1-4, with D hard to call. Germline V gene data show CDR1 as SGHTA and CDR2 as FQGNSA. This CDR3 has 13 amino acids. Trimming took 6 bases from V and 4 from J, leaving 9 bases between them. In DNA, the CDR3 is TGTGCCAGCAGTCGGGGTTATAATGAAAAACTGTTTTTT. Translating it yields CASSRGYNEKLFF.

This sequence joins TRBV10-3 and TRBJ1-4, with no clear D. The CDR3 covers 14 residues. Trimming took off 4 bases at V and 3 bases at J, with 9 bases between the two ends. Germline V gene lookup returns CDR1 ENHRY and CDR2 SYGVKD. Here the CDR3 DNA reads TGTGCCATCAGTGTGGGCCGGTCTAATGAAAAACTGTTTTTT. Amino acid sequence: CAISVGRSNEKLFF.

J is TRBJ1-5 and V is TRBV19, with D maybe TRBD1 (6 bases). Germline CDR1 and CDR2: LNHDA and SQIVND (reference sequence). The V end lost 4 bases, the J end lost 0 bases, and 13 bases lay between the germline ends. The CDR3 extends over 16 amino acids. CDR3 nucleotide sequence: TGTGCCAGTAGTACTGGACAGATCAATAGCAATCAGCCCCAGCATTTT. Translated, it gives CASSTGQINSNQPQHF.

The gene calls are TRBV5-1 and TRBJ1-2, with D unclear. The CDR3 totals 13 residues. The germline gives CDR1 SGHRS, CDR2 YFSETQ. V was trimmed by 1 base and J by 3 bases, leaving 7 bases between them. The CDR3 spells CASSLSRDYGYTF. In nucleotides, the CDR3 is TGCGCCAGCAGCTTGTCTCGGGACTATGGCTACACCTTC.

The chain employs TRBV27 and TRBJ1-1, with a possible D match to TRBD1 (5 bases). Trimming took 2 bases from V and 4 from J, leaving 8 bases between them. The CDR3 runs to 13 residues. The germline V gene encodes CDR1 MNHEY and CDR2 SMNVEV (reference sequence). The CDR3, as DNA: TGTGCCAGCAGTTTAGCAGGGAGCACTGAAGCTTTCTTT. It is translated as CASSLAGSTEAFF.

The sample holds many counts of this clone. This chain connects TRBV5-5 to TRBJ2-2; D ambiguous. The V gene lost 0 bases and the J gene lost 5 bases, with 5 bases spanning the gap. The CDR3 length is 13 residues. CDR1 SGHKS and CDR2 YYEKEE come from the germline V gene (reference sequence). The CDR3 DNA sequence: TGTGCCAGCAGCTTGGGTTCAACCGGGGAGCTGTTTTTT. This encodes CASSLGSTGELFF.

V gene TRBV28 combines with J gene TRBJ2-7; 9 bases map to TRBD1. The CDR3 extends over 15 amino acids. CDR1 MDHEN and CDR2 SYDVKM come from the germline V gene. The ends lost 5 bases at V and 2 bases at J; junction bases unmatched: 7. As DNA, the CDR3 is TGTGCCAGCAGTACCTCCGGGACAGGGCCCTACGAGCAGTACTTC. Its protein product is CASSTSGTGPYEQYF.

The chain joins TRBV7-3 to TRBJ2-1; no clear D gene. Germline V lookup: CDR1 SGHTA, CDR2 FQGTGA. The length of the CDR3 is 13 residues. Trimming shortened V by 4 bases and J by 8 bases, and 12 bases separated the two germline ends. CDR3 amino acids: CASSSPPGDEQFF. CDR3 in DNA: TGTGCCAGCAGCTCCCCCCCAGGCGATGAGCAGTTCTTC.

The J gene is TRBJ2-5, the V gene TRBV27; 9 positions agree with TRBD2. The V gene end was trimmed by 1 base and the J gene end by 1 base; junction bases not matched to a gene: 22. Germline CDR1 MNHEY, CDR2 SMNVEV (reference sequence). There are 22 residues in the CDR3. The CDR3 bases are TGTGCCAGCAGTTTATACGGTCCGCGGGAGGGGTTAGGACCGCGTTTCCAAGAGACCCAGTACTTC. Amino acids: CASSLYGPREGLGPRFQETQYF.

The CDR3 spells CASSPPTGSNSPLHF. CDR3 DNA sequence: TGTGCCAGCAGTCCCCCGACAGGGTCTAATTCACCCCTCCACTTT. The chain employs TRBV28 and TRBJ1-6; 7 nucleotides align to TRBD1. V lost 5 bases to trimming and J lost 6 bases; unmatched junction nucleotides: 7. The CDR3 totals 15 residues. CDR1 is MDHEN, CDR2 SYDVKM, per germline.

The chain combines TRBV6-2 or TRBV6-3 with TRBJ2-3; a weak D match, TRBD2 (6 bases). Germline CDR1 reads MNHEY; CDR2 reads SVGEGT. The V end was cut by 2 bases, the J end by 5 bases, with 14 bases between. The CDR3 consists of 15 residues. The CDR3 nucleotides read TGTGCCAGCAGTTACACGCGGGGACGGGGAGATACGCAGTATTTT. Translated, it gives CASSYTRGRGDTQYF.

The chain links TRBV5-6 to TRBJ2-7; D not certain. The germline V gene has CDR1 SGHDT and CDR2 YYEEEE. The CDR3 totals 14 residues. Trimming took 0 bases from V and 0 from J, leaving 7 bases between them. The CDR3 DNA reads TGTGCCAGCAGCTTGGGGGCTGGCTCCTACGAGCAGTACTTC. Translation gives CASSLGAGSYEQYF.

This chain links TRBV5-1 with TRBJ2-7, with 7 bases that match TRBD1. The CDR3 runs 15 residues. V trimming: 3 bases; J trimming: 4 bases; junction bases outside the gene matches: 10. CDR1 and CDR2 (germline): SGHRS, YFSETQ. CDR3 coding DNA: TGCGCCAGCAGCTCACAGGGGAACGGAGTGTACGAGCAGTACTTC. As protein: CASSSQGNGVYEQYF.

For the CDR3, the DNA is TGTGCCAGTAGTGCCCGGCCGGCAGGGGGCGTGAGGGGCAATCAGCCCCAGCATTTT. Amino acids: CASSARPAGGVRGNQPQHF. The rearrangement links TRBV19 to TRBJ1-5; 8 bases are shared with TRBD1. The CDR3 has 19 residues. Losses at the gene ends were 5 bases for V and 2 bases for J; bases not matched to a gene: 17. From germline, CDR1 is LNHDA and CDR2 SQIVND (reference sequence).

V gene TRBV5-1 combines with J gene TRBJ1-5; TRBD1 might be the D (6 bases). This CDR3 has 13 residues. V was shortened by 4 bases and J by 5 bases, with 10 bases between the two germline ends. Germline loops: CDR1 SGHRS, CDR2 YFSETQ. DNA of the CDR3: TGCGCCAGCAGCCTAAACAGGGATCAGCCCCAGCATTTT. Translating gives CASSLNRDQPQHF.

The V call is TRBV7-9, the J call TRBJ1-6; maybe TRBD1 (6 bases). CDR1 and CDR2 from the germline V gene are SEHNR and FQNEAQ (reference sequence). The germline V and J ends were trimmed by 5 bases and 7 bases, with 18 bases remaining between them. The CDR3 consists of 16 residues. In DNA form, the CDR3 reads TGTGCCAGCAGCCCAACAATGACAGGAGAAAATTCACCCCTCCACTTT. Translation gives CASSPTMTGENSPLHF.

The chain couples TRBV29-1 to TRBJ1-2, with D perhaps TRBD1 (5 bases). This CDR3 is 12 amino acids long. CDR1 and CDR2 (germline): SQVTM, ANQGSEA. The ends were cut back, 4 bases at V and 7 bases at J, with 13 bases in the middle. The CDR3 bases are TGCAGCGTTGGCCAGGGAGGCTCTGGCTACACCTTC. Protein: CSVGQGGSGYTF.

This clone has more than one count but fewer than ten. The chain couples TRBV2 to TRBJ1-2, with D possibly being TRBD1 (6 bases). The germline CDR1 and CDR2 sequences are SNHLY and FYNNEI. Between the trimmed V and J ends, which lost 6 bases and 5 bases, there was a span of 16 bases. The CDR3 is 14 amino acids. The CDR3 here is CASRGRGDIYGYTF. The CDR3 nucleotides read TGTGCCAGCAGGGGGAGGGGGGATATATATGGCTACACCTTC.

V is TRBV4-1 and J is TRBJ1-3; no definite D call. The CDR3 has 15 residues. Trimming left V 1 base short and J 0 bases short, with 7 bases between. Germline assignment: CDR1 MGHRA and CDR2 YSYEKL. Written as DNA, the CDR3 is TGCGCCAGCAGCCAAGTACTAGTCTCTGGAAACACCATATATTTT. Its protein product is CASSQVLVSGNTIYF.

The sample holds many counts of this clone. This chain links TRBV11-3 with TRBJ1-1, with D tentatively TRBD1 (5 bases). Trimming stripped 4 bases from V and 1 base from J, with 7 bases between. This CDR3 has 13 amino acids. Germline V gives CDR1 SGHNT, CDR2 YENEEA. The CDR3 nucleotides read TGTGCCAGCAGCTCCCAGGGGAACACTGAAGCTTTCTTT. Its protein product is CASSSQGNTEAFF.

The rearrangement joins TRBV27 to TRBJ2-2; possible D gene TRBD2, 6 bases. Germline CDR1 MNHEY, CDR2 SMNVEV (reference sequence). V shed 9 bases and J shed 0 bases, with 11 bases lying between them. This CDR3 spans 14 amino acids. The CDR3 nucleotides read TGTGCCAGTGGCAGACTAGCGAACACCGGGGAGCTGTTTTTT. Translating gives CASGRLANTGELFF.

This chain uses TRBV5-5 with TRBJ1-1, with unresolved D. The V gene lost 4 bases and the J gene lost 0 bases, with 13 bases spanning the gap. Germline V gene sequence: CDR1 SGHKS, CDR2 YYEKEE (reference sequence). The CDR3 sequence is 15 residues long. CDR3 coding DNA: TGTGCCAGCAGCCGAACTCGGGCCATGAACACTGAAGCTTTCTTT. This encodes CASSRTRAMNTEAFF.